Following are 16 T cell receptor beta chains from one sample sequenced in a study of blood T cells in healthy people across ages. The second PCR ran roughly 7 to 11 cycles with a sample-barcoded 5' primer and J-beta primers. TCRdb fed the 5' RACE reads into MiXCR, producing one record per CDR3 protein. The sample has under 2,000,000 distinct CDR3 sequences, about 50% seen once. Sequencing was carried out using blood. The receptors were gathered from a woman in her forties in good health.

This clonotype was seen a handful of times. The V gene is TRBV24-1, the J gene TRBJ1-2; TRBD1 might be the D (5 bases). In germline, CDR1 is KGHDR, CDR2 SFDVKD. The V and J ends lost 3 bases and 6 bases respectively, with 13 bases between them. The CDR3 has 14 amino acids. This CDR3 is CATSDPPGENGYTF. The CDR3 nucleotides read TGTGCCACCAGTGATCCTCCGGGGGAGAATGGCTACACCTTC.

This chain connects TRBV7-2 to TRBJ1-2; the match to TRBD1 covers 10 bases. CDR1 and CDR2 from the germline V gene are SGHTA and FQGNSA. The CDR3 has 15 residues. With 4 bases clipped from V and 6 bases from J, the junction kept 8 bases outside the gene matches. The CDR3 DNA follows: TGTGCCAGCAGCTCGTATCGACAGGGGGCTAATGGCTACACCTTC. Translated: CASSSYRQGANGYTF.

This clonotype has a handful of counts. This rearrangement joins TRBV7-8 to TRBJ2-5; tentatively, D is TRBD1 (5 bases). The V end lost 5 bases, the J end lost 0 bases, and 13 bases lay between the germline ends. The CDR3 has 15 amino acids. From germline, CDR1 is SGHVS and CDR2 FQNEAQ. The CDR3 reads CASSPAQGNQETQYF. The CDR3 nucleotides read TGTGCCAGCAGCCCCGCCCAGGGTAACCAAGAGACCCAGTACTTC. The variable domain in full, with the rest retrieved from reference TRBV7-8 and TRBJ2-5, is GAGVSQSPRYKVAKRGQDVALRCDPISGHVSLFWYQQALGQGPEFLTYFQNEAQLDKSGLPSDRFFAERPEGSVSTLKIQRTQQEDSAVYLCASSPAQGNQETQYFGPGTRLLVL.

Worth noting for this clonotype: Given a much more abundant clone one base away, this may be a read error. The chain uses TRBV29-1 and TRBJ2-7; D gene ambiguous. Judging by the DNA end, TRBJ2-4 fits better; the J call may be wrong. Germline lookup yields CDR1 SQVTM and CDR2 ANQGSEA. This CDR3 spans 11 amino acids. CDR3 coding DNA: TGCAGCGTTGACCGCTCAAACATTCAGTACTTC. Amino acids: CSVDRSNIQYF.

The sample holds a few counts of this clonotype. The rearrangement links TRBV21-1 to TRBJ2-1; no check of the table's D call, TRBD2, against the DNA was made. TRBV21-1 is recorded as a pseudogene. The CDR3 contains 13 residues. DNA for the CDR3: TGTGCCAGCAGGCGGGGTCTGCACAATGAGCAGTTCTTC. This encodes CASRRGLHNEQFF.

The chain is built from TRBV5-8 and TRBJ2-3; D not certain. The ends were cut back, 3 bases at V and 1 base at J, with 15 bases in the middle. In germline, CDR1 is SGHTS, CDR2 YDEGEE. The CDR3 is made up of 16 amino acids. The DNA of the CDR3 is TGTGCCAGCAGCTCCCCCAGAAGAGTGGGCACAGATACGCAGTATTTT. Its protein product is CASSSPRRVGTDTQYF.

This clonotype was found a few times. For the CDR3, the DNA is TGCAGTGCTAGGCAGAATCCCTACGAGCAGTACTTC. Its translation is CSARQNPYEQYF. This sequence joins TRBV20-1 and TRBJ2-7; unclear D gene. Trimming removed 3 bases from V and 2 bases from J, with 8 bases in between. Germline CDR1 reads DFQATT; CDR2 reads SNEGSKA (reference sequence). The length of the CDR3 is 12 residues.

The chain carries TRBV12-3 or TRBV12-4 and TRBJ1-2; no reliable D call. The CDR3 is 16 residues long. V was clipped by 6 bases and J by 0 bases, with 17 bases between them. CDR3 residues: CASSTTRDTANYGYTF. The CDR3 region has the DNA TGTGCCAGCAGCACTACTCGCGACACCGCTAACTATGGCTACACCTTC.

The chain combines TRBV7-2 with TRBJ1-2; D is uncertain. The CDR3 is made up of 14 amino acids. Looked up from germline, CDR1 is SGHTA and CDR2 is FQGNSA. The germline V and J ends were trimmed by 7 bases and 6 bases, with 18 bases remaining between them. The CDR3 is CASTRGRYRDGYTF. As DNA, the CDR3 is TGTGCCAGCACCCGGGGTCGGTATCGGGATGGCTACACCTTC.

The chain uses TRBV28 and TRBJ2-7; TRBD1 is a possible D gene (6 bases). The CDR3 covers 14 residues. Germline values: CDR1 MDHEN, CDR2 SYDVKM. Trimming left V 5 bases short and J 5 bases short, with 16 bases between. CDR3 residues: CASSQFGTYNEQYF. CDR3 coding DNA: TGTGCCAGCAGTCAATTCGGGACATATAACGAGCAGTACTTC.

Only a few counts were recorded for this clonotype. This chain joins TRBV7-8 and TRBJ2-7, with D unclear. The germline CDR1 and CDR2 sequences are SGHVS and FQNEAQ. V lost 0 bases and J 2 bases, leaving 8 bases between the germline ends. The CDR3 runs 14 residues. CDR3 sequence reads: CASSLAERTYEQYF. The CDR3 nucleotides read TGTGCCAGCAGCTTAGCGGAACGAACCTACGAGCAGTACTTC.

This clonotype was seen more than once but under ten times. V gene TRBV7-2 combines with J gene TRBJ2-3, with D possibly matching TRBD1 (6 bases). With 1 base removed from V and 2 bases from J, the gap between germline ends came to 13 bases. This CDR3 is 16 amino acids long. Germline V gene sequence: CDR1 SGHTA, CDR2 FQGNSA. This chain's CDR3 is CASSLVRGATTDTQYF. The CDR3 DNA reads as TGTGCCAGCAGCTTAGTCAGGGGCGCTACCACAGATACGCAGTATTTT.

The chain uses TRBV12-3 or TRBV12-4 and TRBJ2-3, with 9 bases aligning to TRBD1. V dropped 5 bases and J dropped 7; count of bases not matched to a gene: 10. The length of the CDR3 is 15 residues. CDR3 amino acids: CASSLSTGGSNTQYF. Written as DNA, the CDR3 is TGTGCCAGCAGTCTCTCCACAGGGGGCTCAAATACGCAGTATTTT.

The CDR3 region is CASSYPLGSSLAYNEQFF. In DNA, the CDR3 is TGTGCCAGCAGTTACCCCCTCGGGAGCTCCCTCGCTTACAATGAGCAGTTCTTC. The chain carries TRBV6-2 or TRBV6-3 and TRBJ2-1; maybe TRBD2 (6 bases). V lost 2 bases, J lost 4 bases, and 21 bases lay in between. Germline CDR1 reads MNHEY; CDR2 reads SVGEGT. The CDR3 has 18 residues.

CDR3 in DNA: TGCAGAGCCCGGGCTACCGAGACTAATGAAAAACTGTTTTTT. Translated: CRARATETNEKLFF. The chain couples TRBV20-1 to TRBJ1-4, with D unclear. The CDR3 has 14 amino acids. The germline V gene encodes CDR1 DFQATT and CDR2 SNEGSKA (reference sequence).

The CDR3 region has the DNA TGCGCCAGCAGCCCTCAACCAGAGACTAGCGTCAATGAGCAGTTCTTC. Protein: CASSPQPETSVNEQFF. The chain is built from TRBV4-3 and TRBJ2-1; 8 bases fit TRBD2. Germline V lookup: CDR1 LGHNA, CDR2 YSLEER. The V gene end was trimmed by 4 bases and the J gene end by 6 bases; junction bases not matched to a gene: 11. The CDR3 is 16 residues long.